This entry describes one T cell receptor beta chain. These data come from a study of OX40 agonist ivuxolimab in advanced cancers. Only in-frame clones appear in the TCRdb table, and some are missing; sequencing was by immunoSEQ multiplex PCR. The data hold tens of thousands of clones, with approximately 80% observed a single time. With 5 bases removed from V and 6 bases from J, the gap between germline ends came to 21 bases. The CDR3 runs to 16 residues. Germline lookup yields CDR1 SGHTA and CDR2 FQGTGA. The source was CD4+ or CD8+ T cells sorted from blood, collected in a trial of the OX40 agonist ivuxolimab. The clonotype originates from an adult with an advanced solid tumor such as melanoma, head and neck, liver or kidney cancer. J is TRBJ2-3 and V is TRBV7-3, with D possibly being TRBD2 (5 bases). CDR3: CASSPGGGSNPDTQYF. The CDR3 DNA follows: TGTGCCAGCAGCCCTGGAGGTGGGTCGAATCCTGATACGCAGTATTTT.